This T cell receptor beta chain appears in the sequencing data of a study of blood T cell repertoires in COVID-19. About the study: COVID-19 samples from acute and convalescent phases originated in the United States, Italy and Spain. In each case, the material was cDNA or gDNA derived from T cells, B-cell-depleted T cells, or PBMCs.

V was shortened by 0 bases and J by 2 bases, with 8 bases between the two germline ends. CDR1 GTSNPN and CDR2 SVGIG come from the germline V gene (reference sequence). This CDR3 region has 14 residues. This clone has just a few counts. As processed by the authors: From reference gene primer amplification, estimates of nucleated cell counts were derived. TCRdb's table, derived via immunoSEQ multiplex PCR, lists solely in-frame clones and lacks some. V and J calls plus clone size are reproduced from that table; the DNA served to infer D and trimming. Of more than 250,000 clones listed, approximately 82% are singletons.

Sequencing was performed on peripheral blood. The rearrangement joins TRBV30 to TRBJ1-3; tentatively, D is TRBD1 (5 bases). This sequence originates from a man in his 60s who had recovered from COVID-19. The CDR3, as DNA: TGTGCCTGGAGTGTAGGAGGGGCTGGAAACACCATATATTTT. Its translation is CAWSVGGAGNTIYF.